This entry concerns a single TCR beta chain. The sample comes from a study of T cell changes during pregnancy in multiple sclerosis. The V end lost 3 bases, the J end lost 14 bases, and 11 bases lay between the germline ends. The CDR3 has 11 residues. Germline assignment: CDR1 SEHNR and CDR2 FQNEAQ (reference sequence). Assay used: immunoSEQ multiplex PCR; TCRdb lists only in-frame clones, some missing. The sample includes about 40,000 clones, around nine tenths of them seen just once. This receptor was identified in a female donor in good health, enrolled as a control in a pregnancy study. Source: peripheral blood, taken in the first trimester of pregnancy. The chain has TRBV7-9 and TRBJ2-4; possible D gene TRBD1, 6 bases. CDR3 nucleotide sequence: TGTGCCAGCAGCTTTCGACAGGAGGAGTACTTC. Translation: CASSFRQEEYF. Using reference TRBV7-9 and TRBJ2-4 for the parts outside the CDR3, the full variable domain is DTGVSQNPRHKITKRGQNVTFRCDPISEHNRLYWYRQTLGQGPEFLTYFQNEAQLEKSRLLSDRFSAERPKGSFSTLEIQRTEQGDSAMYLCASSFRQEEYFGAGTRLSVL.